A single sample is the source of the 19 T cell receptor beta chains below, sequenced in a study of radiotherapy plus CTLA-4 blockade in lung cancer. Repertoires were generated with immunoSEQ multiplex PCR, while TCRdb's copy carries only in-frame clones and drops some. Found here are approximately 83,000 clones, around 81% of them singletons; the top ten hold 3.5% to 4.5%. The sample here was peripheral blood, taken from a patient treated with radiotherapy plus ipilimumab. Source of these receptors: a human donor with non-small cell lung cancer who had a partial response to radiotherapy plus ipilimumab. Some clones in this sample may be carry-over from other donors' samples.

This rearrangement joins TRBV6-5 to TRBJ2-7; TRBD1 aligns across 9 bases. The CDR3 spans 13 residues. In germline, CDR1 is MNHEY, CDR2 SVGAGI. J lost 2 bases, V lost 6 bases, and 2 bases had no gene match. The CDR3 loop is CASRRQGAYEQYF. The DNA of the CDR3 is TGTGCCAGCAGACGACAGGGGGCCTACGAGCAGTACTTC.

The chain has TRBV2 and TRBJ2-2; D not resolved. V lost 2 bases and J 2 bases, leaving 9 bases between the germline ends. CDR1 SNHLY and CDR2 FYNNEI come from the germline V gene. This CDR3 spans 15 amino acids. CDR3 coding DNA: TGTGCCAGCAGTGAAAGACCGACAAACACCGGGGAGCTGTTTTTT. It is translated as CASSERPTNTGELFF.

The chain is built from TRBV10-2 and TRBJ2-7; 10 positions match TRBD1. J was trimmed by 6 bases and V by 5 bases; bases with no gene match: 10. The CDR3 runs 15 residues. Germline CDR1 WSHSY, CDR2 SAAADI. CDR3 amino acids: CASSKPGQGRGEQYF. In DNA form, the CDR3 reads TGCGCCAGCAGTAAACCGGGACAGGGGAGAGGCGAGCAGTACTTC.

This clone appeared a few times. The rearrangement joins TRBV5-5 to TRBJ1-1; 9 bases are a match to TRBD1. The trim removed 4 bases at V and 4 bases at J, leaving 5 bases unmatched. The CDR3 loop spans 14 amino acids. Germline V gene sequence: CDR1 SGHKS, CDR2 YYEKEE (reference sequence). CDR3 DNA: TGTGCCAGCAGCCGGACAGGGGAGGGCACTGAAGCTTTCTTT. Protein product: CASSRTGEGTEAFF.

The CDR3 sequence: CASSFGGQGIYEQYF. DNA for the CDR3: TGTGCCAGCAGTTTTGGGGGACAGGGGATCTACGAGCAGTACTTC. The chain has TRBV27 and TRBJ2-7, with 10 nucleotides matching TRBD1. The trim removed 3 bases at V and 3 bases at J, leaving 5 bases unmatched. The CDR3 covers 15 residues. Looked up from germline, CDR1 is MNHEY and CDR2 is SMNVEV (reference sequence).

The rearrangement joins TRBV19 to TRBJ2-2, with 8 bases fitting TRBD1. Per germline, CDR1 LNHDA and CDR2 SQIVND (reference sequence). The CDR3 sequence is 14 residues long. The V segment lost 3 bases and the J segment 6 bases; nucleotides outside the gene matches: 3. The CDR3 coding sequence is TGTGCCAGTAGTATTTCACAGGGGGCCGGGGAGCTGTTTTTT. Protein sequence: CASSISQGAGELFF. Variable domain in full (rest from reference TRBV19 and TRBJ2-2): DGGITQSPKYLFRKEGQNVTLSCEQNLNHDAMYWYRQDPGQGLRLIYYSQIVNDFQKGDIAEGYSVSREKKESFPLTVTSAQKNPTAFYLCASSISQGAGELFFGEGSRLTVL.

The CDR3, as DNA: TGTGCCAGCAGAAACCGACAGGGGGACACTAATGAAAAACTGTTTTTT. It yields the protein CASRNRQGDTNEKLFF. V gene TRBV7-8 combines with J gene TRBJ1-4; TRBD1 matches at 9 bases. CDR3 length: 16 amino acids. Germline-derived CDR1 and CDR2 are SGHVS and FQNEAQ. Trimming cost V 6 bases and J 2 bases; bases outside gene matches: 7.

This chain links TRBV4-1 with TRBJ1-2, with D possibly matching TRBD1 (5 bases). The germline CDR1 and CDR2 sequences are MGHRA and YSYEKL. CDR3 length: 16 residues. Trimming removed 3 bases from V and 2 bases from J, with 16 bases in between. CDR3 residues: CASSHVRSAGNYGYTF. CDR3 sequence (DNA): TGCGCCAGCAGCCACGTCAGATCTGCAGGGAACTATGGCTACACCTTC.

The chain is built from TRBV6-1 and TRBJ2-5; 8 bases align to TRBD1. Per germline, CDR1 MNHNS and CDR2 SASEGT. V trimming: 5 bases; J trimming: 5 bases; junction bases outside the gene matches: 10. The CDR3 is 15 amino acids. The CDR3 region is CASSPLFGQGETQYF. The CDR3 DNA reads TGTGCCAGCAGTCCGCTATTCGGACAGGGTGAGACCCAGTACTTC.

This clone showed up just a few times. V and J are TRBV9 and TRBJ2-3, with D hard to call. Germline CDR1 reads SGDLS; CDR2 reads YYNGEE. V was cut by 0 bases and J by 13 bases, with 15 bases left in between. This CDR3 comprises 13 residues. The CDR3 here is CASSVEESTSEYF. DNA of the CDR3: TGTGCCAGCAGCGTAGAGGAGTCTACATCGGAGTATTTT.

This rearrangement joins TRBV27 to TRBJ2-7; TRBD1 aligns across 9 bases. The length of the CDR3 is 13 residues. The V gene's germline CDR1 is MNHEY and CDR2 SMNVEV (reference sequence). With V trimmed by 5 bases and J by 4 bases, 3 bases remained unmatched. CDR3: CASSRQGGYEQYF. In DNA form, the CDR3 reads TGTGCCAGCAGTCGACAGGGGGGATACGAGCAGTACTTC.

This clone was detected a few times. The gene calls are TRBV18 and TRBJ1-5; a weak D match, TRBD1 (5 bases). Germline CDR1 and CDR2: KGHSH and LQKENI. There are 14 residues in the CDR3. The ends were cut back, 4 bases at V and 1 base at J, with 8 bases in the middle. The CDR3 sequence: CASSQRQSNQPQHF. CDR3 DNA: TGTGCCAGCTCACAACGACAGAGCAATCAGCCCCAGCATTTT.

This clone was seen a handful of times. This chain connects TRBV7-9 to TRBJ2-3; D not certain. Trimming pared 1 base from V and 4 bases from J, leaving 9 bases between. There are 14 residues in the CDR3. Germline lookup yields CDR1 SEHNR and CDR2 FQNEAQ (reference sequence). The CDR3 region is CASSLVMAPDTQYF. In nucleotides, the CDR3 is TGTGCCAGCAGCTTAGTGATGGCACCAGATACGCAGTATTTT.

This chain uses TRBV5-1 with TRBJ2-5, with 7 bases aligning to TRBD1. This CDR3 has 16 amino acids. Germline-derived CDR1 and CDR2 are SGHRS and YFSETQ. The V gene end was trimmed by 4 bases and the J gene end by 4 bases; junction bases not matched to a gene: 13. The CDR3 coding sequence is TGCGCCAGCAGCCGCGGACAGGTTGTTGAGTTAGAGACCCAGTACTTC. This sequence encodes CASSRGQVVELETQYF.

This rearrangement joins TRBV7-3 to TRBJ2-3, with 8 bases lining up with TRBD1. The CDR3 is made up of 14 amino acids. The V segment lost 5 bases and the J segment 4 bases; nucleotides outside the gene matches: 5. CDR1 SGHTA and CDR2 FQGTGA come from the germline V gene. The CDR3 DNA is TGTGCCAGCAGCAAGGACAGGGCGTCAGATACGCAGTATTTT. Translated: CASSKDRASDTQYF.

The table lists this clone with a few counts. This sequence joins TRBV6-5 and TRBJ1-2, with D possibly matching TRBD1 (5 bases). The CDR3 sequence is 13 residues long. Looked up from germline, CDR1 is MNHEY and CDR2 is SVGAGI. V was trimmed by 6 bases and J by 4 bases, leaving 12 bases between them. The CDR3: CASRRDGSYGYTF. CDR3 bases: TGTGCCAGCAGGCGGGACGGGAGCTATGGCTACACCTTC.

The chain has TRBV9 and TRBJ1-2; TRBD1 aligns across 11 bases. The CDR3 is made up of 17 amino acids. Germline CDR1 and CDR2: SGDLS and YYNGEE. V lost 1 base and J lost 7; bases outside the gene matches: 12. CDR3 nucleotides: TGTGCCAGCAGCGTAATCTCCGGAGGACAGGGGGCGCGTGGCTACACCTTC. This gives the protein CASSVISGGQGARGYTF.

This clone was seen just once. This rearrangement joins TRBV27 to TRBJ2-7; D not resolved. From germline, CDR1 is MNHEY and CDR2 SMNVEV (reference sequence). The V and J ends lost 3 bases and 1 base respectively, with 4 bases between them. CDR3 length: 12 amino acids. For the CDR3, the DNA is TGTGCCAGCAGTTTCCTTTCCTACGAGCAGTACTTC. Protein sequence: CASSFLSYEQYF.

This clone was detected a few times. The gene calls are TRBV18 and TRBJ1-2; the D gene is possibly TRBD1 (5 bases). This CDR3 contains 14 residues. The V end lost 4 bases, the J end lost 4 bases, and 13 bases lay between the germline ends. The germline V gene has CDR1 KGHSH and CDR2 LQKENI. CDR3 loop: CASSRGEVGYGYTF. The CDR3 bases are TGTGCCAGCTCACGAGGGGAGGTGGGCTATGGCTACACCTTC. The variable domain in full, completed from reference TRBV18 and TRBJ1-2, reads NAGVMQNPRHLVRRRGQEARLRCSPMKGHSHVYWYRQLPEEGLKFMVYLQKENIIDESGMPKERFSAEFPKEGPSILRIQQVVRGDSAAYFCASSRGEVGYGYTFGSGTRLTVV.